Listed here are 27 T cell receptor beta chains from one sample, sequenced in a study of T cells in Graves' hyperthyroidism and ophthalmopathy. RNA transcripts were the template for amplifying TCR beta CDR3 regions. HTBI primers were the set used in a first-round RT-PCR of the TCR CDR3. One entry per CDR3 protein results from TCRdb running MiXCR on the multiplex PCR reads. In the table there are more than 500,000 distinct CDR3 sequences, 40% to 55% of which are singletons. Sequencing input: peripheral blood or thyroid tissue (not recorded which). These receptor sequences come from an adult woman with Graves' disease, either hyperthyroidism or ophthalmopathy (not recorded which).

The chain has TRBV29-1 and TRBJ1-1; D ambiguous. V was trimmed by 8 bases and J by 4 bases, leaving 8 bases between them. The CDR3 consists of 10 residues. CDR1 SQVTM and CDR2 ANQGSEA come from the germline V gene. CDR3 DNA sequence: TGCAGCAGGGAGGGCACTGAAGCTTTCTTT. Protein product: CSREGTEAFF.

This rearrangement joins TRBV19 to TRBJ2-2, with D tentatively TRBD2 (5 bases). Germline V gene data show CDR1 as LNHDA and CDR2 as SQIVND (reference sequence). This CDR3 has 15 amino acids. Trimming removed 7 bases at V and 0 bases at J, with 12 bases between. The CDR3 nucleotides are TGTGCCAGTATCCCCTCAGCGGCGAACACCGGGGAGCTGTTTTTT. As protein: CASIPSAANTGELFF.

This clonotype was counted ten times or more. The genes are TRBV7-2 and TRBJ2-5, with D perhaps matching TRBD2 (5 bases). Germline V gives CDR1 SGHTA, CDR2 FQGNSA. The CDR3 consists of 14 residues. V was pared by 5 bases and J by 8 bases, with 18 bases between. The CDR3 here is CASSAGLPYGTQYF. The CDR3 DNA follows: TGTGCCAGCAGCGCCGGACTGCCCTATGGTACCCAGTACTTC.

Ten or more counts support this clonotype. This sequence joins TRBV28 and TRBJ1-5; TRBD1 matches 9 bases. There are 14 residues in the CDR3. From germline, CDR1 is MDHEN and CDR2 SYDVKM. The V segment lost 6 bases and the J segment 4 bases; nucleotides outside the gene matches: 4. CDR3 in amino acids: CASREGQGNQPQHF. The DNA of the CDR3 is TGTGCCAGCAGAGAGGGACAGGGTAATCAGCCCCAGCATTTT. Combining the CDR3 with reference TRBV28 and TRBJ1-5 gives the whole variable domain DVKVTQSSRYLVKRTGEKVFLECVQDMDHENMFWYRQDPGLGLRLIYFSYDVKMKEKGDIPEGYSVSREKKERFSLILESASTNQTSMYLCASREGQGNQPQHFGDGTRLSIL.

In its sample, this clonotype was seen a few times. The V call is TRBV7-9, the J call TRBJ2-2; 10 positions match TRBD2. J lost 1 base, V lost 3 bases, and 5 bases had no gene match. CDR3 length: 17 residues. Germline values: CDR1 SEHNR, CDR2 FQNEAQ (reference sequence). The CDR3 reads CASSLTSGPRNTGELFF. DNA for the CDR3: TGTGCCAGCAGCTTGACTAGCGGGCCCCGGAACACCGGGGAGCTGTTTTTT. Looking up the rest from reference TRBV7-9 and TRBJ2-2 gives the full variable domain: DTGVSQNPRHKITKRGQNVTFRCDPISEHNRLYWYRQTLGQGPEFLTYFQNEAQLEKSRLLSDRFSAERPKGSFSTLEIQRTEQGDSAMYLCASSLTSGPRNTGELFFGEGSRLTVL.

The chain joins TRBV7-2 to TRBJ2-2; tentatively, D is TRBD1 (7 bases). V lost 8 bases to trimming and J lost 5 bases, with 15 bases between them. The CDR3 is made up of 14 amino acids. CDR1 and CDR2 from the germline V gene are SGHTA and FQGNSA. The CDR3 coding sequence is TGTGCCAGCGAGGACAGGCGGGGTACCGGGGAGCTGTTTTTT. It yields the protein CASEDRRGTGELFF.

Many counts were recorded for this clonotype. The chain recombines TRBV7-3 with TRBJ1-6, with D perhaps TRBD1 (5 bases). The CDR3 extends over 15 amino acids. Trimming took off 5 bases at V and 5 bases at J, with 13 bases between the two ends. The germline V gene has CDR1 SGHTA and CDR2 FQGTGA. CDR3 in DNA: TGTGCCAGCAGCGAAGGACAAGCTCATAATTCACCCCTCCACTTT. Translated, it gives CASSEGQAHNSPLHF. The complete variable domain, with remaining parts taken from reference TRBV7-3 and TRBJ1-6, reads GAGVSQTPSNKVTEKGKYVELRCDPISGHTALYWYRQSLGQGPEFLIYFQGTGAADDSGLPNDRFFAVRPEGSVSTLKIQRTERGDSAVYLCASSEGQAHNSPLHFGNGTRLTVT.

The gene calls are TRBV24-1 and TRBJ2-3; D is unresolved. V lost 7 bases and J lost 0, with 4 bases in between. Germline V CDR1 and CDR2: KGHDR, SFDVKD. The CDR3 length is 12 residues. The DNA of the CDR3 is TGTGCCACCAGGTTGAGCACAGATACGCAGTATTTT. Translated, it gives CATRLSTDTQYF.

The sample holds a few counts of this clonotype. As the CDR3 is not closed by the conserved phenylalanine or tryptophan, this likely results from a read error. Because the CDR3's place on the DNA is in doubt, the DNA is left out and the CDR3 is given as listed by TCRdb. The chain employs TRBV19 and TRBJ2-2. CDR1 is LNHDA and CDR2 is SQIVND in the germline V gene (reference sequence). Inclusive of both ends, the CDR3 amounts to 14 amino acids. CDR3 sequence: CASSIEAFHRGAVV.

This clonotype was detected ten times or more. The rearrangement uses TRBV2 and TRBJ1-1; D perhaps matches TRBD1 (6 bases). Trimming removed 6 bases from V and 6 bases from J, with 17 bases in between. CDR1 and CDR2 from the germline V gene are SNHLY and FYNNEI. CDR3 length: 14 amino acids. The CDR3 DNA is TGTGCCAGCAGCATGGGCAGGGGTAGGTCTGAAGCTTTCTTT. The encoded protein is CASSMGRGRSEAFF.

The chain has TRBV25-1 and TRBJ2-5, with 8 bases identical to TRBD2. From germline, CDR1 is MGHDK and CDR2 SYGVNS. This CDR3 is built from 15 residues. The junction had 6 bases not matched to a gene; V was cut back by 6 bases and J by 0 bases. This CDR3 is CASSGRVGDQETQYF. The CDR3 DNA follows: TGTGCCAGCAGCGGGAGGGTTGGGGACCAAGAGACCCAGTACTTC.

About this clonotype itself: At one boundary the junction diverges from the germline segment, which might be a read error. V and J are TRBV7-3 and TRBJ1-6; D is unclear. The CDR3 has 14 residues. Germline CDR1 SGHTA, CDR2 FQGTGA. The CDR3 region has the DNA TGTGCCAGCAGCTTAGGAAGGGAGAATTCCCCCCTCCACTTT. Translated, it gives CASSLGRENSPLHF.

This clonotype showed up just once. The chain uses TRBV2 and TRBJ2-1; possibly TRBD2 for D (6 bases). The CDR3 is made up of 15 amino acids. Germline V gene lookup returns CDR1 SNHLY and CDR2 FYNNEI. The V end lost 2 bases, the J end lost 0 bases, and 8 bases lay between the germline ends. As DNA, the CDR3 is TGTGCCAGCAGTGAAATAGCGGTCTCCTACAATGAGCAGTTCTTC. Translating it yields CASSEIAVSYNEQFF.

CDR3: CASSEMGQGIYEQYF. The CDR3 bases are TGTGCCAGCAGTGAAATGGGACAGGGGATCTACGAGCAGTACTTC. The rearrangement links TRBV25-1 to TRBJ2-7; 10 bases agree with TRBD1. Unmatched junction bases numbered 4, after V lost 2 bases and J lost 3 bases. The CDR3 runs to 15 residues. Germline CDR1 and CDR2: MGHDK and SYGVNS.

This clonotype was found many times. The chain recombines TRBV4-1 with TRBJ1-5; no clear D. Trimming left V 0 bases short and J 1 base short, with 10 bases between. Germline V gives CDR1 MGHRA, CDR2 YSYEKL. The CDR3 runs to 16 residues. The DNA for the CDR3 is TGCGCCAGCAGCCAAGAGCCCTTGGGGAGCAATCAGCCCCAGCATTTT. It codes for CASSQEPLGSNQPQHF.

DNA for the CDR3: TGCAGCGTTGACTACGGACAGGATTACGAGCAGTACTTC. Translated, it gives CSVDYGQDYEQYF. The V gene is TRBV29-1, the J gene TRBJ2-7, with 7 bases matching TRBD1. CDR3 length equals 13 residues. Germline-derived CDR1 and CDR2 are SQVTM and ANQGSEA. V was clipped by 3 bases and J by 4 bases; unmatched bases: 6.

The sample holds a few counts of this clonotype. The chain couples TRBV6-2 or TRBV6-3 to TRBJ2-5, with 7 bases that match TRBD2. CDR3 length equals 15 residues. With 4 bases clipped from V and 5 bases from J, the junction kept 10 bases outside the gene matches. The germline CDR1 and CDR2 sequences are MNHEY and SVGEGT. The CDR3 region has the DNA TGTGCCAGCAGTTCCCGACTAGCACTACTGGAGACCCAGTACTTC. This codes for CASSSRLALLETQYF.

The rearrangement joins TRBV7-3 to TRBJ1-1; 7 bases are a match to TRBD1. Germline V gene data show CDR1 as SGHTA and CDR2 as FQGTGA. V shed 3 bases, J shed 4 bases, and the junction held 11 bases outside the gene matches. CDR3 size: 16 residues. For the CDR3, the DNA is TGTGCCAGCAGCTTGGTACTAGCGGGACAGAGCACTGAAGCTTTCTTT. As protein: CASSLVLAGQSTEAFF.

Only a few counts were recorded for this clonotype. The rearrangement links TRBV28 to TRBJ1-1, with D uncertain. V lost 6 bases to trimming and J lost 1 base, with 15 bases between them. From germline, CDR1 is MDHEN and CDR2 SYDVKM. The CDR3 runs to 15 residues. CDR3 region: CASSPGGPPNTEAFF. In DNA, the CDR3 is TGTGCCAGCAGCCCAGGCGGGCCCCCGAACACTGAAGCTTTCTTT.

This clonotype was seen just once. The junction departs from the called germline gene at one end, perhaps through a read error. V usage is TRBV7-7 and J usage is TRBJ2-7, with D hard to call. Per the germline V gene, CDR1 is SSHAT and CDR2 is FNYEAQ (reference sequence). The CDR3 has 13 residues. CDR3 DNA: TGTGCTAGCAGCTTAGAGCCGGGTATGGGGCAGTACTTC. Translated: CASSLEPGMGQYF.

This clonotype was recorded only once. The chain joins TRBV10-3 to TRBJ1-4; TRBD1 agrees at 10 bases. Germline V CDR1 and CDR2: ENHRY, SYGVKD. This CDR3 spans 13 amino acids. Trimming cost V 5 bases and J 8 bases; bases outside gene matches: 2. CDR3 in DNA: TGTGCCATCAGTCGGGACAGGGGAGAAAAACTGTTTTTT. This sequence encodes CAISRDRGEKLFF.

This clonotype was observed a single time. This sequence joins TRBV25-1 and TRBJ1-2; 10 positions agree with TRBD1. Germline loops: CDR1 MGHDK, CDR2 SYGVNS. The CDR3 sequence is 15 residues long. The J segment lost 5 bases and the V segment lost 6 bases, leaving 9 bases of the junction unmatched. Written as DNA, the CDR3 is TGTGCCAGCAGAGGTATAGGACAGGGGGATTATGGCTACACCTTC. It encodes CASRGIGQGDYGYTF.

This sequence joins TRBV29-1 and TRBJ2-7; TRBD1 aligns across 8 bases. The CDR3 runs 15 residues. Germline V lookup: CDR1 SQVTM, CDR2 ANQGSEA. Germline trimming cut 2 bases from V and 4 bases from J; bases unmatched to any gene: 10. CDR3 nucleotide sequence: TGCAGCGTTGAAATGGGTGGCAGGGGGCTATACGAGCAGTACTTC. This translates into CSVEMGGRGLYEQYF.

The table lists this clonotype with many counts. V usage is TRBV5-1 and J usage is TRBJ2-7; D not resolved. There are 13 residues in the CDR3. V lost 0 bases and J 2 bases, leaving 6 bases between the germline ends. Germline values: CDR1 SGHRS, CDR2 YFSETQ. The CDR3: CASSLESPYEQYF. For the CDR3, the DNA is TGCGCCAGCAGCTTGGAGTCCCCCTACGAGCAGTACTTC.

This clonotype was detected a few times. The V and J genes are TRBV29-1 and TRBJ2-3; a weak D match, TRBD1 (5 bases). Germline-derived CDR1 and CDR2 are SQVTM and ANQGSEA. V lost 4 bases, J lost 3 bases, and 11 bases lay in between. The CDR3 loop spans 13 amino acids. CDR3 sequence reads: CSVGTLVTDTQYF. DNA of the CDR3: TGCAGCGTTGGGACATTAGTGACAGATACGCAGTATTTT.

This clonotype was seen many times. The chain joins TRBV7-2 to TRBJ2-5; D unclear. Trimming left V 5 bases short and J 5 bases short, with 6 bases between. This CDR3 has 11 amino acids. CDR1 SGHTA and CDR2 FQGNSA come from the germline V gene. CDR3 sequence reads: CASSVYETQYF. CDR3 DNA: TGTGCCAGCAGCGTCTACGAGACCCAGTACTTC.

V gene TRBV2 combines with J gene TRBJ1-5; D gene uncertain. From germline, CDR1 is SNHLY and CDR2 FYNNEI. The V end was cut by 7 bases, the J end by 0 bases, with 10 bases between. The CDR3 is 14 amino acids. Written as DNA, the CDR3 is TGTGCCAGCAAGGCCAGTCATAGCAATCAGCCCCAGCATTTT. It yields the protein CASKASHSNQPQHF.